These 29 T cell receptor beta chains originate from one sample sequenced in a study of post-analysis software for immune sequencing data. Antigens of these TCRs are unknown. The authors incorporated unique molecular identifiers into the TCR beta cDNA libraries. TCRdb redid the calling of the PCR reads with MiXCR, one entry per CDR3 protein. The sample has about 460,000 distinct CDR3 sequences; approximately 45% are singletons. Notes on the study in general: Controls showed lower frequencies than patients for roughly 5 TRBV segments, and TRBV5-6, TRBV5-1 and TRBV20-1 were among these.

The sample comprised blood. All receptors come from a girl between 5 and 17 years old with multiple sclerosis.

This clonotype was counted between two and nine times. A single base separates this from a much larger clone, so it may be a read error. CDR3 bases: TGCAGCGTTTGCGAGGGTGCCAAAAACATTCAGTACTTC. It codes for CSVCEGAKNIQYF. V is TRBV29-1 and J is TRBJ2-4; D is possibly TRBD2 (5 bases). The V gene's germline CDR1 is SQVTM and CDR2 ANQGSEA. CDR3 length equals 13 residues. Trimming left V 5 bases short and J 1 base short, with 9 bases between. Full variable domain (outside the CDR3, taken from reference TRBV29-1 and TRBJ2-4): SAVISQKPSRDICQRGTSLTIQCQVDSQVTMMFWYRQQPGQSLTLIATANQGSEATYESGFVIDKFPISRPNLTFSTLTVSNMSPEDSSIYLCSVCEGAKNIQYFGAGTRLSVL.

The CDR3 DNA reads TGCAGTGCTAGGTCCTCATCACGGGACACTGAAGCTTTCTTT. Residues: CSARSSSRDTEAFF. The chain couples TRBV20-1 to TRBJ1-1; the D is unclear. In germline, CDR1 is DFQATT, CDR2 SNEGSKA (reference sequence). Trimming removed 3 bases at V and 3 bases at J, with 14 bases between. The CDR3 contains 14 residues.

V is TRBV14 and J is TRBJ2-5, with D possibly being TRBD1 (5 bases). Germline lookup yields CDR1 SGHDN and CDR2 FVKESK. The ends were cut back, 0 bases at V and 3 bases at J, with 14 bases in the middle. This CDR3 comprises 16 residues. CDR3 amino acids: CASSQDEEQVKETQYF. CDR3 DNA sequence: TGTGCCAGCAGCCAAGACGAGGAACAGGTTAAAGAGACCCAGTACTTC.

The genes are TRBV19 and TRBJ2-5, with a tentative D call TRBD1 (6 bases). CDR3 size: 14 residues. V lost 7 bases and J 5 bases, leaving 17 bases between the germline ends. The germline CDR1 and CDR2 sequences are LNHDA and SQIVND (reference sequence). The CDR3 DNA reads as TGTGCCAGTAATTCAGGACAGCGTATTGAGACCCAGTACTTC. This gives the protein CASNSGQRIETQYF.

The chain carries TRBV4-3 and TRBJ2-7; 10 bases line up with TRBD2. Trimming cost V 5 bases and J 4 bases; bases outside gene matches: 5. CDR3 length: 14 residues. CDR1 and CDR2 (germline): LGHNA, YSLEER. CDR3 loop: CASSLEREGYEQYF. CDR3 nucleotide sequence: TGCGCCAGCAGCTTGGAGCGGGAGGGATACGAGCAGTACTTC.

This clonotype was seen a handful of times. V is TRBV6-5 and J is TRBJ1-2; no clear D. Per the germline V gene, CDR1 is MNHEY and CDR2 is SVGAGI. The CDR3 spans 14 residues. Trimming left V 4 bases short and J 5 bases short, with 14 bases between. CDR3 sequence: CASSSRQQYYGYTF. DNA of the CDR3: TGTGCCAGCAGTTCGCGTCAGCAATATTATGGCTACACCTTC.

This clonotype appeared a single time. The chain couples TRBV29-1 to TRBJ1-3; D gene ambiguous. Trimming took 6 bases from V and 4 from J, leaving 7 bases between them. This CDR3 contains 11 residues. Germline assignment: CDR1 SQVTM and CDR2 ANQGSEA. CDR3 sequence: CSVRFGNTIYF. The DNA for the CDR3 is TGCAGCGTACGATTCGGAAACACCATATATTTT. The entire variable domain, with the rest obtained from reference TRBV29-1 and TRBJ1-3, is as follows: SAVISQKPSRDICQRGTSLTIQCQVDSQVTMMFWYRQQPGQSLTLIATANQGSEATYESGFVIDKFPISRPNLTFSTLTVSNMSPEDSSIYLCSVRFGNTIYFGEGSWLTVV.

There are a few counts of this clonotype. This chain connects TRBV15 to TRBJ2-1; 12 bases align to TRBD2. With 3 bases clipped from V and 3 bases from J, the junction kept 3 bases outside the gene matches. The CDR3 sequence is 16 residues long. Germline loops: CDR1 LNHNV, CDR2 YYDKDF (reference sequence). The CDR3 DNA sequence: TGTGCCACCAGCAGTCCTAGCGGGAGGGGCTACAATGAGCAGTTCTTC. Protein product: CATSSPSGRGYNEQFF.

The chain couples TRBV29-1 to TRBJ2-7; 13 positions agree with TRBD2. V lost 4 bases to trimming and J lost 3 bases; unmatched junction nucleotides: 9. The CDR3 has 16 residues. Looked up from germline, CDR1 is SQVTM and CDR2 is ANQGSEA. The CDR3 nucleotides read TGCAGCGTTGCACCCCTCGGGACTAGCGGGAACTACGAGCAGTACTTC. This encodes CSVAPLGTSGNYEQYF.

This chain joins TRBV7-2 and TRBJ2-5; D not resolved. Germline lookup yields CDR1 SGHTA and CDR2 FQGNSA. V gave up 5 bases and J gave up 0 bases, with 7 bases separating them. The CDR3 sequence is 13 residues long. CDR3 sequence reads: CASSPDNQETQYF. In DNA form, the CDR3 reads TGTGCCAGCAGCCCCGACAACCAAGAGACCCAGTACTTC.

This clonotype has only a few counts. The V and J genes are TRBV12-3 or TRBV12-4 and TRBJ1-2; D possibly corresponds to TRBD1 (5 bases). This CDR3 has 13 residues. V gave up 3 bases and J gave up 6 bases, with 11 bases separating them. The DNA of the CDR3 is TGTGCCAGCAGTTTCCAGGGAAGAAATGGCTACACCTTC. Translation gives CASSFQGRNGYTF.

The CDR3 DNA reads as TGCGCCAGCAGCCAAGGGGCAGGGGAAGGCTACACCTTC. Amino acids: CASSQGAGEGYTF. The chain is built from TRBV4-1 and TRBJ1-2; D perhaps matches TRBD1 (6 bases). From germline, CDR1 is MGHRA and CDR2 YSYEKL. V shed 1 base and J shed 8 bases, with 11 bases lying between them. This CDR3 comprises 13 residues.

The gene calls are TRBV20-1 and TRBJ2-2; 13 bases align to TRBD2. The CDR3 consists of 15 residues. The J segment lost 6 bases and the V segment lost 6 bases, leaving 7 bases of the junction unmatched. The germline CDR1 and CDR2 sequences are DFQATT and SNEGSKA (reference sequence). CDR3 protein: CSATGLAGESGELFF. The DNA for the CDR3 is TGCAGTGCCACCGGACTAGCGGGAGAATCCGGGGAGCTGTTTTTT.

The sample holds a few counts of this clonotype. The gene calls are TRBV7-2 and TRBJ2-3; 9 bases match TRBD2. This CDR3 contains 18 residues. Germline loops: CDR1 SGHTA, CDR2 FQGNSA. V was pared by 1 base and J by 4 bases, with 12 bases of the junction left unmatched. The CDR3 coding sequence is TGTGCCAGCAGCTTAGAGTCCGTGGCTAGCGGGACCTCAGATACGCAGTATTTT. This encodes CASSLESVASGTSDTQYF.

This chain joins TRBV4-2 and TRBJ1-5; the D is unclear. With 4 bases removed from V and 0 bases from J, the gap between germline ends came to 10 bases. Germline CDR1 and CDR2: LGHNA and YNFKEQ. The CDR3 is 15 amino acids. The CDR3 coding sequence is TGTGCCAGCAGCCGAGAGCTCTATAGCAATCAGCCCCAGCATTTT. Encoded protein: CASSRELYSNQPQHF.

The chain links TRBV29-1 to TRBJ2-1; tentatively, D is TRBD1 (6 bases). The CDR3 is 14 amino acids. V gave up 2 bases and J gave up 5 bases, with 13 bases separating them. In germline, CDR1 is SQVTM, CDR2 ANQGSEA. The DNA for the CDR3 is TGCAGCGTTGAACCCAGGGACACCCACAATGAGCAGTTCTTC. Protein product: CSVEPRDTHNEQFF.

The genes are TRBV5-1 and TRBJ2-7, with D perhaps assigned TRBD1 or TRBD2 (7 bases each). The V end lost 7 bases, the J end lost 4 bases, and 21 bases lay between the germline ends. CDR1 and CDR2 from the germline V gene are SGHRS and YFSETQ. The CDR3 runs to 15 residues. CDR3 nucleotides: TGCGCCAGCTGGGAGGGGGCGTACGTGGCTTACGAGCAGTACTTC. Encoded protein: CASWEGAYVAYEQYF.

This clonotype was seen just once. The chain combines TRBV27 with TRBJ2-7, with D possibly being TRBD2 (6 bases). CDR3 length equals 10 residues. The germline V and J ends were trimmed by 8 bases and 10 bases, with 12 bases remaining between them. Germline CDR1 MNHEY, CDR2 SMNVEV (reference sequence). CDR3 residues: CASSGVDQYF. The CDR3 DNA reads as TGTGCCAGCTCGGGGGTAGATCAGTACTTC.

This clonotype has only one observation. Germline is not matched at one junction end, which may reflect a read error. The V and J genes are TRBV29-1 and TRBJ2-1, with D possibly TRBD1 on 6 matching bases. The CDR3 is made up of 11 amino acids. The germline CDR1 and CDR2 sequences are SQVTM and ANQGSEA. CDR3 DNA sequence: TGCAGCGCTGAAGGGGGTCTTGAGCAGTTCTTC. This encodes CSAEGGLEQFF.

The rearrangement joins TRBV28 to TRBJ2-1; D possibly corresponds to TRBD2 (5 bases). The CDR3 extends over 13 amino acids. V shed 4 bases and J shed 5 bases, with 9 bases lying between them. Germline CDR1 reads MDHEN; CDR2 reads SYDVKM. The DNA for the CDR3 is TGTGCCAGCAGTTACCCCGGGGACAATGAGCAGTTCTTC. Protein: CASSYPGDNEQFF. The entire variable domain, with the rest obtained from reference TRBV28 and TRBJ2-1, is as follows: DVKVTQSSRYLVKRTGEKVFLECVQDMDHENMFWYRQDPGLGLRLIYFSYDVKMKEKGDIPEGYSVSREKKERFSLILESASTNQTSMYLCASSYPGDNEQFFGPGTRLTVL.

The chain employs TRBV7-9 and TRBJ2-1; D remains ambiguous. Trimming removed 5 bases at V and 6 bases at J, with 11 bases between. Germline loops: CDR1 SEHNR, CDR2 FQNEAQ (reference sequence). The CDR3 has 13 amino acids. The CDR3 is CASSDDASNEQFF. The CDR3 DNA sequence: TGTGCCAGCAGCGATGACGCCTCCAATGAGCAGTTCTTC. The full variable domain, its missing parts supplied by reference TRBV7-9 and TRBJ2-1, is DTGVSQNPRHKITKRGQNVTFRCDPISEHNRLYWYRQTLGQGPEFLTYFQNEAQLEKSRLLSDRFSAERPKGSFSTLEIQRTEQGDSAMYLCASSDDASNEQFFGPGTRLTVL.

Points on this clonotype: Because it lacks the conserved phenylalanine or tryptophan at the end, this CDR3 is likely a read error. This chain links TRBV28 with TRBJ2-4; D might be TRBD1 (5 bases). V lost 6 bases to trimming and J lost 1 base, with 16 bases between them. The V gene's germline CDR1 is MDHEN and CDR2 SYDVKM. The CDR3 spans 16 residues. The CDR3, as DNA: TGTGCCAGCAGAACCCAGGGCCTCAGGGCCAAAAACATTCAGTACCTC. This codes for CASRTQGLRAKNIQYL.

This clonotype turned up a few times. The chain joins TRBV20-1 to TRBJ2-7, with D tentatively TRBD2 (5 bases). Germline V gives CDR1 DFQATT, CDR2 SNEGSKA (reference sequence). This CDR3 contains 12 residues. V was shortened by 5 bases and J by 5 bases, with 13 bases between the two germline ends. CDR3 bases: TGCAGTGCTCCCGAAGGGCGGGACGAGCAGTACTTC. Translating it yields CSAPEGRDEQYF.

J is TRBJ1-2 and V is TRBV29-1; D gene unclear. CDR1 SQVTM and CDR2 ANQGSEA come from the germline V gene. Between the trimmed V and J ends, which lost 2 bases and 7 bases, there was a span of 17 bases. The CDR3 extends over 14 amino acids. The CDR3 protein is CSVESGGRLGGYTF. CDR3 nucleotide sequence: TGCAGCGTTGAAAGCGGCGGTCGTCTAGGTGGCTACACCTTC.

The rearrangement links TRBV9 to TRBJ2-3; 9 nucleotides match TRBD2. CDR3 length equals 18 residues. The V segment lost 0 bases and the J segment 4 bases; nucleotides outside the gene matches: 12. CDR1 and CDR2 from the germline V gene are SGDLS and YYNGEE. CDR3 sequence reads: CASSVATLREGMSDTQYF. The CDR3 nucleotides read TGTGCCAGCAGCGTAGCCACCTTGCGGGAGGGCATGTCAGATACGCAGTATTTT.

V and J are TRBV7-6 and TRBJ2-7; D is undetermined. This CDR3 is built from 14 residues. V gave up 4 bases and J gave up 5 bases, with 15 bases separating them. CDR1 SGHVS and CDR2 FNYEAQ come from the germline V gene. CDR3 in amino acids: CASSSPWSRNEQYF. CDR3 sequence (DNA): TGTGCCAGCAGCTCCCCTTGGAGTCGAAACGAGCAGTACTTC.

This rearrangement joins TRBV4-1 to TRBJ2-3, with a possible D match to TRBD2 (5 bases). Germline lookup yields CDR1 MGHRA and CDR2 YSYEKL. The CDR3 is 13 residues long. V was pared by 4 bases and J by 5 bases, with 10 bases between. CDR3 in DNA: TGCGCCAGCAGCCTTGGACTGGGAGATACGCAGTATTTT. Translated, it gives CASSLGLGDTQYF.

This clonotype is a singleton in its sample. J is TRBJ2-7 and V is TRBV4-1, with TRBD1 as a possible D gene (7 bases). Trimming pared 1 base from V and 6 bases from J, leaving 16 bases between. This CDR3 has 15 residues. Per germline, CDR1 MGHRA and CDR2 YSYEKL. In DNA form, the CDR3 reads TGCGCCAGCAGCCAAGTGTCAGGGGGGCTGATCGAGCAGTACTTC. Its protein product is CASSQVSGGLIEQYF.

This clonotype has just a few counts. V gene TRBV29-1 combines with J gene TRBJ2-5; D call uncertain. V lost 2 bases to trimming and J lost 5 bases, with 12 bases between them. The CDR3 consists of 13 residues. CDR1 is SQVTM, CDR2 ANQGSEA, per germline. CDR3 loop: CSVERAAAETQYF. CDR3 sequence (DNA): TGCAGCGTTGAAAGGGCGGCAGCGGAGACCCAGTACTTC.